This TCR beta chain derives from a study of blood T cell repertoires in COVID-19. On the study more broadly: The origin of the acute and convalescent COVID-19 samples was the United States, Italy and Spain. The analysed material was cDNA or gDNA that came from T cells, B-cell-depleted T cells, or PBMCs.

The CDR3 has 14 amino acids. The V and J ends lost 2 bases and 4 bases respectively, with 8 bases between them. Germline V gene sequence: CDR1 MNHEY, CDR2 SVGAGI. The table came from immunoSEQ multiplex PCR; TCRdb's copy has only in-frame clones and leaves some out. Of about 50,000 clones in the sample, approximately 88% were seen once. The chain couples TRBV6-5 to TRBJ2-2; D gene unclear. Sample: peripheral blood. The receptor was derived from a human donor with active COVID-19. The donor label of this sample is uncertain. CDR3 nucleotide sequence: TGTGCCAGCAGTTACGACTCTGGCACCGGGGAGCTGTTTTTT. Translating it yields CASSYDSGTGELFF.